What follows are 20 T cell receptor beta chains derived from one specimen sequenced in a study of cytotoxic CD8 clonotypes in ibrutinib-treated CLL. Profiled with immunoSEQ multiplex PCR; TCRdb holds only in-frame clones, not every one. The sample has about 310,000 clones; about 80% are singletons. This sample comprised PBMCs, obtained before ibrutinib treatment. The receptor source for this set is a human donor with chronic lymphocytic leukemia.

CDR3 in amino acids: CASSDMDEQFF. The CDR3 bases are TGTGCCAGCAGTGATATGGACGAGCAGTTCTTC. The V and J genes are TRBV2 and TRBJ2-1; D is ambiguous. The germline V gene has CDR1 SNHLY and CDR2 FYNNEI. There are 11 residues in the CDR3. The V gene lost 3 bases and the J gene lost 10 bases, with 7 bases spanning the gap.

Turning to this clone: A junction end diverges from the germline sequence, so it may reflect a read error. The chain joins TRBV7-7 to TRBJ2-2, with D hard to call. Germline V CDR1 and CDR2: SSHAT, FNYEAQ (reference sequence). The CDR3 covers 14 residues. CDR3 sequence: CASSMAGRAGELFF. Here the CDR3 DNA reads TGTGCTAGCAGCATGGCAGGTCGGGCCGGGGAGCTGTTTTTT.

This clone showed up just once. The V and J genes are TRBV4-3 and TRBJ2-7; 8 positions agree with TRBD1. Trimming at V came to 0 bases and at J to 5 bases, leaving 15 bases not matched to a gene. Germline V lookup: CDR1 LGHNA, CDR2 YSLEER. The CDR3 is made up of 18 amino acids. CDR3 in amino acids: CASSQDMFIRTGNDEQYF. The CDR3 DNA sequence: TGCGCCAGCAGCCAAGATATGTTCATTAGGACAGGGAACGACGAGCAGTACTTC.

The gene calls are TRBV10-3 and TRBJ2-7, with D possibly matching TRBD2 (5 bases). Germline values: CDR1 ENHRY, CDR2 SYGVKD. The V end was cut by 8 bases, the J end by 2 bases, with 10 bases between. CDR3 length equals 12 residues. The CDR3 nucleotides are TGTGCCATCGGGCCGAGGGCCTACGAGCAGTACTTC. Translation: CAIGPRAYEQYF.

V and J are TRBV28 and TRBJ1-2, with D perhaps TRBD1 (5 bases). Trimming removed 0 bases at V and 8 bases at J, with 13 bases between. The CDR3 covers 14 residues. The V gene's germline CDR1 is MDHEN and CDR2 SYDVKM. The CDR3 DNA reads TGTGCCAGCAGTTTATGGGGCAGGGATGGGGGCTACACCTTC. Protein: CASSLWGRDGGYTF.

The chain links TRBV4-1 to TRBJ2-3; D is possibly TRBD2 (6 bases). This CDR3 is built from 16 residues. The V end was cut by 1 base, the J end by 1 base, with 12 bases between. Germline CDR1 reads MGHRA; CDR2 reads YSYEKL. CDR3 DNA sequence: TGCGCCAGCAGCCAAGTGGGGCAGCGGGGCACAGATACGCAGTATTTT. Its translation: CASSQVGQRGTDTQYF.

The chain employs TRBV14 and TRBJ2-1; D is undetermined. CDR1 and CDR2 from the germline V gene are SGHDN and FVKESK. CDR3 length equals 15 residues. Trimming took 4 bases from V and 9 from J, leaving 19 bases between them. The CDR3 coding sequence is TGTGCCAGCAGCCTATACCGGGCCCCCAGAGTTGAGCAGTTCTTC. Its translation is CASSLYRAPRVEQFF.

The count of this clone is one. The chain uses TRBV30 and TRBJ2-5, with D possibly TRBD1 on 6 matching bases. Trimming stripped 2 bases from V and 4 bases from J, with 14 bases between. The germline gives CDR1 GTSNPN, CDR2 SVGIG (reference sequence). CDR3 size: 14 residues. The CDR3: CAWSPGQPAETQYF. As DNA, the CDR3 is TGTGCCTGGAGTCCAGGACAGCCGGCAGAGACCCAGTACTTC.

The rearrangement uses TRBV27 and TRBJ2-7; D is perhaps TRBD1 or TRBD2 (6 bases each). V shed 5 bases and J shed 4 bases, with 18 bases lying between them. Germline-derived CDR1 and CDR2 are MNHEY and SMNVEV (reference sequence). This CDR3 is built from 15 residues. CDR3 bases: TGTGCCAGCAGTCCCGATGGGGGGCATCAGTACGAGCAGTACTTC. Its protein product is CASSPDGGHQYEQYF.

V and J are TRBV7-2 and TRBJ2-2; the match to TRBD2 covers 12 bases. Germline CDR1 SGHTA, CDR2 FQGNSA. V gave up 2 bases and J gave up 6 bases; unmatched junction bases: 1. The CDR3 length is 15 residues. CDR3 bases: TGTGCCAGCAGCTTAACTAGCGGGAGGTCCGGGGAGCTGTTTTTT. Its translation: CASSLTSGRSGELFF.

This chain connects TRBV7-9 to TRBJ1-2; D unresolved. Trimming stripped 1 base from V and 7 bases from J, with 7 bases between. Germline assignment: CDR1 SEHNR and CDR2 FQNEAQ (reference sequence). The CDR3 loop spans 12 amino acids. CDR3 in amino acids: CASSLGRVGYTF. In DNA form, the CDR3 reads TGTGCCAGCAGCTTAGGGAGGGTTGGCTACACCTTC. The full variable domain, in which reference TRBV7-9 and TRBJ1-2 provide the parts outside the CDR3, is DTGVSQNPRHKITKRGQNVTFRCDPISEHNRLYWYRQTLGQGPEFLTYFQNEAQLEKSRLLSDRFSAERPKGSFSTLEIQRTEQGDSAMYLCASSLGRVGYTFGSGTRLTVV.

The rearrangement joins TRBV30 to TRBJ2-1; the match to TRBD2 covers 9 bases. The CDR3 spans 15 residues. Germline values: CDR1 GTSNPN, CDR2 SVGIG (reference sequence). The V segment lost 4 bases and the J segment 2 bases; nucleotides outside the gene matches: 6. The CDR3, as DNA: TGTGCCTGGACTAGCGGGGCGTCCCCCTACAATGAGCAGTTCTTC. As protein: CAWTSGASPYNEQFF.

CDR3 sequence: CASSEGQGAPYYAFF. CDR3 bases: TGTGCCAGCAGCGAGGGACAGGGGGCGCCTTATTACGCTTTCTTT. The chain recombines TRBV2 with TRBJ1-1, with TRBD1 identical over 12 bases. V trimming: 6 bases; J trimming: 11 bases; junction bases outside the gene matches: 13. The CDR3 runs to 15 residues. The germline gives CDR1 SNHLY, CDR2 FYNNEI.

The rearrangement joins TRBV7-6 to TRBJ1-2; weak D call: TRBD1 (5 bases). CDR3 length: 13 residues. Germline-derived CDR1 and CDR2 are SGHVS and FNYEAQ. Trimming removed 0 bases at V and 7 bases at J, with 9 bases between. The CDR3 bases are TGTGCCAGCAGCTTAGCGCAGGGCGCTGGCTACACCTTC. This gives the protein CASSLAQGAGYTF.

This clone occurred once. V and J are TRBV6-5 and TRBJ1-2; D remains unclear. The germline V gene encodes CDR1 MNHEY and CDR2 SVGAGI. The CDR3 sequence is 13 residues long. Trimming left V 1 base short and J 8 bases short, with 11 bases between. The CDR3 spells CASSYFGSGGYTF. As DNA, the CDR3 is TGTGCCAGCAGTTACTTCGGCTCGGGCGGCTACACCTTC.

V gene TRBV6-6 combines with J gene TRBJ2-3; 12 bases fit TRBD2. CDR3 length: 16 residues. CDR1 is MNHNY, CDR2 SVGAGI, per germline (reference sequence). The trim removed 3 bases at V and 4 bases at J, leaving 5 bases unmatched. The CDR3 here is CASSYLAGGPSDTQYF. Written as DNA, the CDR3 is TGTGCCAGCAGTTATCTAGCGGGAGGGCCATCAGATACGCAGTATTTT.

The chain uses TRBV28 and TRBJ1-3; no clear D gene. Looked up from germline, CDR1 is MDHEN and CDR2 is SYDVKM. Trimming took 6 bases from V and 7 from J, leaving 16 bases between them. The CDR3 sequence is 14 residues long. CDR3 sequence: CASRETNPTNTIYF. The DNA for the CDR3 is TGTGCCAGCAGGGAGACAAATCCCACGAACACCATATATTTT. Supplemented by reference TRBV28 and TRBJ1-3, the full variable domain reads DVKVTQSSRYLVKRTGEKVFLECVQDMDHENMFWYRQDPGLGLRLIYFSYDVKMKEKGDIPEGYSVSREKKERFSLILESASTNQTSMYLCASRETNPTNTIYFGEGSWLTVV.

The chain uses TRBV10-1 and TRBJ2-3, with TRBD2 matching 8 bases. V lost 3 bases and J lost 1; bases outside the gene matches: 3. Germline CDR1 WNHNN, CDR2 SYGVQD (reference sequence). The CDR3 spans 15 residues. The CDR3 region has the DNA TGCGCCAGCAGTGATAGCGGGATCGGCACAGATACGCAGTATTTT. Its translation: CASSDSGIGTDTQYF.

The V gene is TRBV6-5, the J gene TRBJ2-3; D perhaps matches TRBD1 (5 bases). Germline CDR1 reads MNHEY; CDR2 reads SVGAGI. There are 16 residues in the CDR3. V lost 2 bases to trimming and J lost 7 bases, with 19 bases between them. The CDR3 sequence: CASSYGVGRLSNTQYF. For the CDR3, the DNA is TGTGCCAGCAGTTACGGGGTGGGGCGGCTCTCGAATACGCAGTATTTT.

The CDR3 region has the DNA TGCGCCAGCACCGTTTGGCCAGGTGACAATGAGCAGTTCTTC. The encoded protein is CASTVWPGDNEQFF. The J gene is TRBJ2-1, the V gene TRBV5-1; the D is unclear. The CDR3 consists of 14 residues. The ends were cut back, 6 bases at V and 5 bases at J, with 15 bases in the middle. The germline CDR1 and CDR2 sequences are SGHRS and YFSETQ.